The rows below give T cell receptor beta chains drawn from one sample of a study of T cell responses to AZD1222 COVID-19 vaccine. Assay used: immunoSEQ multiplex PCR; TCRdb lists only in-frame clones, some missing. The top ten hold approximately 3.3% of the sample, which has about 110,000 clones, about 86% seen once. This material consisted of peripheral blood, taken on day 0 of AZD1222 vaccination. Receptors were obtained from an adult in good health. The CDR3 runs from the conserved cysteine through the conserved F or W. A D gene is named only where the DNA matches it firmly. A row's size may be missing; if present it is once, few, many or a size class.

>TRBJ1-2|TRBV25-1|-|TRBD1
TGTGCCAGCAGTGAAGGACAGGGAAAAAGTCCTAACTATGGCTACACCTTC
CASSEGQGKSPNYGYTF
>TRBJ1-1|TRBV7-6|-|-
TGTGCCAGCAGCCAAGTGCGGAAGAACACTGAAGCTTTCTTT
CASSQVRKNTEAFF
>TRBJ2-1|TRBV28|-|-
TGTGCCAGCAGTACTTTCTACAATGAGCAGTTCTTC
CASSTFYNEQFF
>TRBJ1-2|TRBV7-2|-|TRBD1
TGTGCCAGCAGCTTATATACAGGGGCGGGTGGCTACACCTTC
CASSLYTGAGGYTF
>TRBJ1-2|TRBV14|-|-
TGTGCCAGCAGCCCCAGCCGCAATTATGGCTACACCTTC
CASSPSRNYGYTF
>TRBJ2-7|TRBV28|-|-
TGTGCCAGCAGTTTAATGGGCGGGGCGAGCTCCTACGAGCAGTACTTC
CASSLMGGASSYEQYF
>TRBJ2-5|TRBV7-2|-|TRBD2
TGTGCCAGCAGCTTAGGCGGGACTAGCCTTCAGACCCAGTACTTC
CASSLGGTSLQTQYF
>TRBJ2-2|TRBV10-1|-|TRBD1
TGCGCCAGCAGTGAATTTTTTGGACAGGGTTTCACCGGGGAGCTGTTTTTT
CASSEFFGQGFTGELFF
>TRBJ1-2|TRBV5-1|-|-
TGCGCCAGCAGCTTGCCAGGGAACTCCTATGGCTACACCTTC
CASSLPGNSYGYTF
>TRBJ1-2|TRBV5-1|-|-
TGCGCCAGCAGCTTGGAGGACGGTAGAACGTCGGGAGGCTACACCTTC
CASSLEDGRTSGGYTF
>TRBJ2-2|TRBV5-1|-|-
TGCGCCAGCAGCCCGTGGACAGCCACCGGGGAGCTGTTTTTT
CASSPWTATGELFF
>TRBJ2-5|TRBV6-1|once|-
TGTGCCAGCAGTGAAGCCTTTGCAGAGACCCAGTACTTC
CASSEAFAETQYF
>TRBJ1-4|TRBV27|-|-
TGTGCCAGCAGGGGACTAGTGGCCAGAAACAATGAAAAACTGTTTTTT
CASRGLVARNNEKLFF
>TRBJ1-1|TRBV29-1|-|TRBD1
TGCAGCGGGAGAACAGGGGGCGTCACTGAAGCTTTCTTT
CSGRTGGVTEAFF
>TRBJ1-5|TRBV10-3|-|TRBD1
TGTGCCATCAGTGAGTTTCAGGGGGCGTTTCAGCCCCAGCATTTT
CAISEFQGAFQPQHF
>TRBJ1-5|TRBV10-3|-|-
TGTGCCATCAGTGAGTCGGGCCAGTCTGTGCCCCAGCATTTT
CAISESGQSVPQHF
>TRBJ1-1|TRBV7-9|-|-
TGTGCCAGCAGCTTAGAGATGTTGAACACTGAAGCTTTCTTT
CASSLEMLNTEAFF
>TRBJ1-1|TRBV7-2|few|-
TGTGCCAGCAGCTTTGAGGGACACTGGAACACTGAAGCTTTCTTT
CASSFEGHWNTEAFF
>TRBJ1-1|TRBV5-1|-|-
TGCGCCAGCAGCCTACAAACACAGTTACCAAACACTGAAGCTTTCTTT
CASSLQTQLPNTEAFF
>TRBJ1-1|TRBV7-2|-|-
TGTGCCAGCAGCTTAGCCGGAATGGACACTGAAGCTTTCTTT
CASSLAGMDTEAFF
>TRBJ1-1|TRBV7-2|-|-
TGTGCCAGCAGCCTAGGACACTTGAACACTGAAGCTTTCTTT
CASSLGHLNTEAFF
>TRBJ1-6|TRBV3-1/TRBV3-2|-|-
TGTGCCAGCAGCCAAGCACAGCGGTCACCCCTCCACTTT
CASSQAQRSPLHF
>TRBJ1-4|TRBV10-3|-|-
TGTGCCATCAGTCATGGAGACCTTAATGAAAAACTGTTTTTT
CAISHGDLNEKLFF
>TRBJ2-1|TRBV6-5|-|-
TGTGCCAGCAGTTACACCGGAGGTGAGCAGTTCTTC
CASSYTGGEQFF
>TRBJ2-7|TRBV9|few|-
TGTGCCAGCAGCGTGGGCGTCACCTACGAGCAGTACTTC
CASSVGVTYEQYF
>TRBJ1-2|TRBV6-5|-|-
TGTGCCAGCAGCCCGCGGGTACAGGGCTATGGCTACACCTTC
CASSPRVQGYGYTF
>TRBJ1-5|TRBV7-9|-|-
TGTGCCAGCAGCCGGGACGTCGATAGCAATCAGCCCCAGCATTTT
CASSRDVDSNQPQHF
>TRBJ1-2|TRBV6-5|-|-
TGTGCCAGCAGGGGGCGACAGACCTATGGCTACACCTTC
CASRGRQTYGYTF
>TRBJ2-2|TRBV5-1|-|TRBD2
TGCGCCAGCAGCTGGGGACTAGATCGGAACGGGGAGCTGTTTTTT
CASSWGLDRNGELFF
>TRBJ1-4|TRBV5-4|few|-
TGTGCCAGCAGCTTGACGGGAACTAATGAAAAACTGTTTTTT
CASSLTGTNEKLFF
>TRBJ1-6|TRBV7-3|once|TRBD1
TGTGCCAGCAGCTCGGACAGGTTCGCACCCCTCCACTTT
CASSSDRFAPLHF
>TRBJ2-7|TRBV4-2|few|-
TGTGCCAGCAGCTTTTCACCGGACGTAATTTCCTACGAGCAGTACTTC
CASSFSPDVISYEQYF
>TRBJ2-1|TRBV19|-|-
TGTGCCAGTAGTATGGGGGGCAGCTACAATGAGCAGTTCTTC
CASSMGGSYNEQFF
>TRBJ1-3|TRBV4-3|few|-
TGCGCCAGCAGCCAAGATCCGGTCACTGGAAACACCATATATTTT
CASSQDPVTGNTIYF
>TRBJ2-2|TRBV6-5|-|-
TGTGCCAGCAGCCGAGGGCGGAACACCGGGGAGCTGTTTTTT
CASSRGRNTGELFF
>TRBJ1-6|TRBV11-2|-|-
TGTGCCAGCAGCTTCCTCTCGACGGTGGCCGCCACCCTCCACTTT
CASSFLSTVAATLHF
>TRBJ1-2|TRBV28|-|TRBD1
TGTGCCAGCAGTTCCCCCCCGGACAGGGGTAGCTACACCTTC
CASSSPPDRGSYTF
>TRBJ2-7|TRBV6-5|-|-
TGTGCCAGTCGAGGACGGGACTACGAGCAGTACTTC
CASRGRDYEQYF
>TRBJ2-7|TRBV5-4|-|-
TGTGCCAGCAGCTTTCGGGGCTCCTACGAGCAGTACTTC
CASSFRGSYEQYF
>TRBJ1-3|TRBV30|-|-
TGTGCCTGGTGCAGGGCAGCTGGAAACACCATATATTTT
CAWCRAAGNTIYF
>TRBJ1-1|TRBV5-1|once|TRBD1
TGCGCCAGCAGCGGCAGGACAGGGGGGTCTGAAGCTTTCTTT
CASSGRTGGSEAFF
>TRBJ2-1|TRBV11-3|-|TRBD2
TGTGCCAGCAGTCCAAGAGCGGGGGCGGACAATGAGCAGTTCTTC
CASSPRAGADNEQFF
>TRBJ1-1|TRBV5-1|once|-
TGCGCCAGCAGCCCCGGGGACACCTACACTGAAGCTTTCTTT
CASSPGDTYTEAFF
>TRBJ1-4|TRBV28|once|-
TGTGCCAGCAGCTCCGGACCGAACGTTCTGTTTTTT
CASSSGPNVLFF
>TRBJ2-7|TRBV19|-|TRBD1
TGTGCCAGTAGTCCGGGACAGGGGGCAAACGAGCAGTACTTC
CASSPGQGANEQYF
>TRBJ1-2|TRBV5-1|-|TRBD1
TGCGCCAGCAGCCAACAGGGGGACTATGGCTACACCTTC
CASSQQGDYGYTF
>TRBJ1-4|TRBV11-3|-|TRBD1
TGTGCCAGCAGCCAGGGGGGAACAGGTGAAAAACTGTTTTTT
CASSQGGTGEKLFF
>TRBJ2-7|TRBV19|-|TRBD1
TGTGCCAGTAGGCTTACCGGGACAGGGACAGGGGAGCAGTACTTC
CASRLTGTGTGEQYF
>TRBJ1-1|TRBV30|-|-
TGTGCCTGGATGAAACGGCTGAACACTGAAGCTTTCTTT
CAWMKRLNTEAFF
>TRBJ2-5|TRBV28|-|TRBD1
TGTGCCAGCAGGAAACAGGGGGCGAGAGAGACCCAGTACTTC
CASRKQGARETQYF